The clone carrying this T cell receptor beta chain was seen only a few times. The record originates from a study of OX40 agonist ivuxolimab in advanced cancers. In the study overall: The dose of intravenous ivuxolimab that patients received every 2 weeks ranged from 0.01 to 10 mg/kg.

CDR3 length: 11 amino acids. The germline gives CDR1 MNHNY, CDR2 SVGAGI (reference sequence). The germline V and J ends were trimmed by 5 bases and 1 base, with 2 bases remaining between them. Data came from immunoSEQ multiplex PCR; TCRdb stores just in-frame clones and leaves some out. The sample consists of 45,000 to 60,000 clones, more than 75% of them appearing once. This specimen consisted of CD4+ or CD8+ T cells sorted from blood, obtained in a trial of the OX40 agonist ivuxolimab. The V and J genes are TRBV6-6 and TRBJ1-1; D remains unclear. This sequence was found in an adult with an advanced solid tumor such as melanoma, head and neck, liver or kidney cancer. The CDR3 loop is CASSRNTEAFF. The CDR3 bases are TGTGCCAGCAGTAGGAACACTGAAGCTTTCTTT.